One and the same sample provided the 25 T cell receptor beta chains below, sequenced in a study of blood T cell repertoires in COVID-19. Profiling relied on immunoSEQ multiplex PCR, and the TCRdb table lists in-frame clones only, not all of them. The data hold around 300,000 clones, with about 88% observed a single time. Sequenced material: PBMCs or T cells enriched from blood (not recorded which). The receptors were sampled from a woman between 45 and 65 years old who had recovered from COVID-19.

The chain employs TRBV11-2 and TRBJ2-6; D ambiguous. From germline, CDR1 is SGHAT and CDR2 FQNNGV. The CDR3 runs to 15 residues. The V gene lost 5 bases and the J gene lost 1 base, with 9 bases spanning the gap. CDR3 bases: TGTGCCAGCAGCCCTACCGAGTCTGGGGCCAACGTCCTGACTTTC. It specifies CASSPTESGANVLTF.

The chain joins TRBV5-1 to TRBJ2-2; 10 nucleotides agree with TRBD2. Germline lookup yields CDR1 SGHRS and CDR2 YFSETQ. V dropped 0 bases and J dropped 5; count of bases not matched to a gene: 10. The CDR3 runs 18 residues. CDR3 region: CASSLAGLAGVGTGELFF. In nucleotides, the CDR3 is TGCGCCAGCAGCTTGGCCGGGCTAGCGGGAGTTGGGACCGGGGAGCTGTTTTTT.

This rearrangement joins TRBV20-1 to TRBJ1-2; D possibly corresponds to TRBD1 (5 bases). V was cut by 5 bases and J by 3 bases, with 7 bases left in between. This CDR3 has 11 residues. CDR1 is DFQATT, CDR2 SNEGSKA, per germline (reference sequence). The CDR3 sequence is CSAGGDYGYTF. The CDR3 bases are TGCAGTGCTGGGGGGGACTATGGCTACACCTTC.

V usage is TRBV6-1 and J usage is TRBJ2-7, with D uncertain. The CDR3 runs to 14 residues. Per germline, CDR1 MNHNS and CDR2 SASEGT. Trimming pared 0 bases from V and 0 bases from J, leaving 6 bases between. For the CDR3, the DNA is TGTGCCAGCAGTGAAGCGGAGAGCTCCTACGAGCAGTACTTC. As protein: CASSEAESSYEQYF.

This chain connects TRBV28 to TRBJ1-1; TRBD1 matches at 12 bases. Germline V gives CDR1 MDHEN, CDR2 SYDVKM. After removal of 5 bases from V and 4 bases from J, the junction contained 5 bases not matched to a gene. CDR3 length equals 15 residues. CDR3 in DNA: TGTGCCAGCAGTCCGGGACAGGGGGCTGCCACTGAAGCTTTCTTT. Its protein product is CASSPGQGAATEAFF.

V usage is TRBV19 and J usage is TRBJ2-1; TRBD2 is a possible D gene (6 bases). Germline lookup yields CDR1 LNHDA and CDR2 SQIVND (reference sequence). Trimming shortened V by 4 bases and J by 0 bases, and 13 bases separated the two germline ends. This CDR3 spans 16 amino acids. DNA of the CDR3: TGTGCCAGTAGTACCCTTCGGGGGAGCTCCTACAATGAGCAGTTCTTC. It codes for CASSTLRGSSYNEQFF.

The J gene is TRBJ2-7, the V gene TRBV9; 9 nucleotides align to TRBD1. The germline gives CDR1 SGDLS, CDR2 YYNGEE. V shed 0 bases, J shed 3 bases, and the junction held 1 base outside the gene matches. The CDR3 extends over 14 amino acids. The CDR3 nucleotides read TGTGCCAGCAGCGTAGGGGGACAGGGCTACGAGCAGTACTTC. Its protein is CASSVGGQGYEQYF.

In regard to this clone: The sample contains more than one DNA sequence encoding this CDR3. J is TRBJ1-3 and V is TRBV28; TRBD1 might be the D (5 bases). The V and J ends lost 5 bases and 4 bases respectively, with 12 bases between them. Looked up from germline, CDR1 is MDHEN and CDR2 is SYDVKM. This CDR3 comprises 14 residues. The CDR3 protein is CASSPGTLGNTIYF. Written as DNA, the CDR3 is TGTGCCAGCAGTCCCGGGACTTTAGGAAACACCATATATTTT.

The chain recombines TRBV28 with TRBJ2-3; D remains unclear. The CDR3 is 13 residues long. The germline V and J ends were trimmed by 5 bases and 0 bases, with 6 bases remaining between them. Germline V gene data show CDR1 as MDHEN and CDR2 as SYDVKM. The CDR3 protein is CASSVTSTDTQYF. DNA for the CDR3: TGTGCCAGCAGTGTAACTAGCACAGATACGCAGTATTTT.

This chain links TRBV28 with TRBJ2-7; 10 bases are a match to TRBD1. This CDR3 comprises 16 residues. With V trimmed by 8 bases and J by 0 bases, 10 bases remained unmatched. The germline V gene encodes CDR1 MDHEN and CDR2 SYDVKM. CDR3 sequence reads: CASSELGTGVSYEQYF. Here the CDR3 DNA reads TGTGCCAGCTCGGAATTGGGGACAGGGGTCTCCTACGAGCAGTACTTC.

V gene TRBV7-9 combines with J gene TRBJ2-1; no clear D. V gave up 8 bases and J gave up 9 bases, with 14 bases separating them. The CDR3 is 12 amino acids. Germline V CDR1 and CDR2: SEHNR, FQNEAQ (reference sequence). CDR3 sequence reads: CASGPIPGEQFF. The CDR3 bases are TGTGCCAGCGGTCCTATTCCGGGTGAGCAGTTCTTC. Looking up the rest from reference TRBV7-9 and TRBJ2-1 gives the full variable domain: DTGVSQNPRHKITKRGQNVTFRCDPISEHNRLYWYRQTLGQGPEFLTYFQNEAQLEKSRLLSDRFSAERPKGSFSTLEIQRTEQGDSAMYLCASGPIPGEQFFGPGTRLTVL.

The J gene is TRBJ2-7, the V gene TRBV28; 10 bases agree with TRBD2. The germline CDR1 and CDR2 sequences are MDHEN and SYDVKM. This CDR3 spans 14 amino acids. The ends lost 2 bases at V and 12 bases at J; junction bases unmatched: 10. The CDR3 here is CASSLHGLAALLYF. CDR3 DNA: TGTGCCAGCAGTTTACACGGACTAGCGGCCCTCTTGTACTTC.

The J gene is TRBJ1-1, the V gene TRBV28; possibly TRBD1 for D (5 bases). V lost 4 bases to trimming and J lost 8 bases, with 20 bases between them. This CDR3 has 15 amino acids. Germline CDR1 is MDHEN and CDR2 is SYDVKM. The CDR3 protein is CASSSNWGRVGEAFF. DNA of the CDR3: TGTGCCAGCAGTTCAAATTGGGGCAGGGTAGGAGAAGCTTTCTTT.

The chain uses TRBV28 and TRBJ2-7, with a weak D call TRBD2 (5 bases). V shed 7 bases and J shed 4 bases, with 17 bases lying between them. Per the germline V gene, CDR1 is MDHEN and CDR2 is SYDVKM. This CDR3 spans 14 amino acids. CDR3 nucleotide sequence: TGTGCCAGCACCGCCAGGACTTTACTATACGAGCAGTACTTC. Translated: CASTARTLLYEQYF.

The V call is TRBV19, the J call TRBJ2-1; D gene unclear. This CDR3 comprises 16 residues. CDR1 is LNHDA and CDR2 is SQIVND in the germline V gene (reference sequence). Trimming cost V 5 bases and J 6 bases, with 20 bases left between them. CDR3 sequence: CASSWAPARRSNEQFF. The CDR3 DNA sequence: TGTGCCAGTAGTTGGGCCCCCGCGCGTCGTAGCAATGAGCAGTTCTTC. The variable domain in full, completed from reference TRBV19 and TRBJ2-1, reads DGGITQSPKYLFRKEGQNVTLSCEQNLNHDAMYWYRQDPGQGLRLIYYSQIVNDFQKGDIAEGYSVSREKKESFPLTVTSAQKNPTAFYLCASSWAPARRSNEQFFGPGTRLTVL.

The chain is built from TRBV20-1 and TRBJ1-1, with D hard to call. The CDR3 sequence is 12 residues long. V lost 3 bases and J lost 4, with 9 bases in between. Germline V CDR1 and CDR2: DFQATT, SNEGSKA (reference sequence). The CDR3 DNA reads TGCAGTGCTAGTCCGGGGATCACTGAAGCTTTCTTT. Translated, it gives CSASPGITEAFF.

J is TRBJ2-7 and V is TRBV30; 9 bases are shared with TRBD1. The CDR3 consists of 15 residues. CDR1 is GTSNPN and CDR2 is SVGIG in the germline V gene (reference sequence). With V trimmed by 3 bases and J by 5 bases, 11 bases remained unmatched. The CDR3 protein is CAWRLPWGQGHEQYF. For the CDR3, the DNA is TGTGCCTGGAGACTACCCTGGGGACAGGGCCACGAGCAGTACTTC.

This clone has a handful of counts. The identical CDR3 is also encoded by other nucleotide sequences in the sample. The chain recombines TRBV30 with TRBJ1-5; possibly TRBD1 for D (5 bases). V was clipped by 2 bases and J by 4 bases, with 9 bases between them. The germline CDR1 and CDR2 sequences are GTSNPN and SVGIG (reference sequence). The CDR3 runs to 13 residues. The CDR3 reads CAWSRQGNQPQHF. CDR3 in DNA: TGTGCCTGGAGTCGGCAGGGTAATCAGCCCCAGCATTTT.

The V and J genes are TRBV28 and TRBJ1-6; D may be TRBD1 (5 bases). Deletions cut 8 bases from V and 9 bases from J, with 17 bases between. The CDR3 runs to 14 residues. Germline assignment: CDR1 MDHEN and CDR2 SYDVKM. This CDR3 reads CASGGFIVVSPLHF. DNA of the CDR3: TGTGCCAGCGGGGGGTTTATCGTCGTTTCACCCCTCCACTTT.

CDR3 nucleotides: TGTGCCAGCAGGGGGGGACTAGCGGCCCGATCTTCATACAATGAGCAGTTCTTC. This encodes CASRGGLAARSSYNEQFF. The chain combines TRBV28 with TRBJ2-1; 11 positions agree with TRBD2. CDR1 is MDHEN, CDR2 SYDVKM, per germline. Trimming removed 6 bases from V and 4 bases from J; junction bases left unmatched: 14. The CDR3 sequence is 18 residues long.

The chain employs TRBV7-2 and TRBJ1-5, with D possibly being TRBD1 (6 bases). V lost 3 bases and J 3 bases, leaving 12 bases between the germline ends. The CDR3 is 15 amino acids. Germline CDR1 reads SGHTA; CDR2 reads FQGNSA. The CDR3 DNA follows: TGTGCCAGCAGCTTTAATCCAGGGGTCAATCAGCCCCAGCATTTT. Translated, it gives CASSFNPGVNQPQHF.

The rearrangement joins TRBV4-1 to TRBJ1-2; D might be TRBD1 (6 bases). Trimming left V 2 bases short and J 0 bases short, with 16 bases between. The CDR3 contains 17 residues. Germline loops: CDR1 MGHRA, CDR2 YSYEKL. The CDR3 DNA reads TGCGCCAGCAGCCAAACCCGGGACACCATATCTAACTATGGCTACACCTTC. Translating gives CASSQTRDTISNYGYTF.

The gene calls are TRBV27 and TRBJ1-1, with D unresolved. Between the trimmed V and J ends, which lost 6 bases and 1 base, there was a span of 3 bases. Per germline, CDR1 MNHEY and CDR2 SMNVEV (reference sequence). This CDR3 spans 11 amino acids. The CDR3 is CASRRNTEAFF. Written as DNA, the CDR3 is TGTGCCAGCAGGCGGAACACTGAAGCTTTCTTT.

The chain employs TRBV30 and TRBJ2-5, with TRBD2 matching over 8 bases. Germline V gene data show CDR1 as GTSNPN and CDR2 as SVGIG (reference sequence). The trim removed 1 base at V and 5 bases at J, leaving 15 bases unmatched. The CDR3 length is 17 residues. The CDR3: CAWSAFRAGVSRETQYF. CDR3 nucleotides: TGTGCCTGGAGTGCATTTCGAGCGGGAGTTTCCCGGGAGACCCAGTACTTC.

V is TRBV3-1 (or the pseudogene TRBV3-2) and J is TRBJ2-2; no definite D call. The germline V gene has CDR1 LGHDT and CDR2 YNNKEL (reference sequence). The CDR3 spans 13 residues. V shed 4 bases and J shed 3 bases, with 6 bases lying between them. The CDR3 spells CASSLSDTGELFF. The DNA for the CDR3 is TGTGCCAGCAGCCTATCAGACACCGGGGAGCTGTTTTTT.